The next 20 T cell receptor beta chains were all read from a single sample in a study of cytomegalovirus exposure and HLA in healthy donors. 13 Jbeta primers and 60 Vbeta primers were used for the PCR. The assay was immunoSEQ multiplex PCR, and TCRdb's table has in-frame clones only and misses some. Of 270,000 or so clones listed, 86% are singletons. Material: PBMCs. The receptors derive from a man in his forties in good health and CMV-seropositive.

This clone was seen only a few times. The rearrangement joins TRBV7-9 to TRBJ1-1, with D perhaps matching TRBD1 (6 bases). From germline, CDR1 is SEHNR and CDR2 FQNEAQ (reference sequence). This CDR3 is 13 amino acids long. Trimming stripped 1 base from V and 5 bases from J, with 8 bases between. The CDR3 region has the DNA TGTGCCAGCAGCTTAGTCGACAGGACTGAAGCTTTCTTT. Its translation: CASSLVDRTEAFF.

The J gene is TRBJ2-1, the V gene TRBV6-4, with a tentative D call TRBD1 (6 bases). Trimming shortened V by 5 bases and J by 3 bases, and 8 bases separated the two germline ends. The CDR3 is 13 amino acids. The germline CDR1 and CDR2 sequences are MRHNA and SNTAGT. CDR3 amino acids: CASSIGGYNEQFF. The CDR3 DNA sequence: TGTGCCAGCAGTATAGGGGGCTACAATGAGCAGTTCTTC.

This chain links TRBV6-1 with TRBJ2-1; 7 bases line up with TRBD1. Germline V gives CDR1 MNHNS, CDR2 SASEGT. The junction had 12 bases not matched to a gene; V was cut back by 4 bases and J by 9 bases. The CDR3 extends over 15 amino acids. Here the CDR3 DNA reads TGTGCCAGCAGTGTAGTAACAGACAGGGAAGGTGAGCAGTTCTTC. Residues: CASSVVTDREGEQFF.

The chain has TRBV6-5 and TRBJ2-5; D perhaps matches TRBD1 (5 bases). CDR1 and CDR2 (germline): MNHEY, SVGAGI. With 5 bases removed from V and 4 bases from J, the gap between germline ends came to 14 bases. This CDR3 is built from 14 residues. The CDR3 loop is CASSPQETGETQYF. The CDR3 nucleotides are TGTGCCAGCAGTCCCCAGGAAACAGGAGAGACCCAGTACTTC.

The rearrangement uses TRBV6-6 and TRBJ1-5; D unresolved. This CDR3 contains 13 residues. CDR1 and CDR2 (germline): MNHNY, SVGAGI (reference sequence). V lost 10 bases to trimming and J lost 0 bases, with 10 bases between them. The CDR3 nucleotides read TGTGCCACCGGGGTCTATAGCAATCAGCCCCAGCATTTT. Encoded protein: CATGVYSNQPQHF.

The V and J genes are TRBV2 and TRBJ1-5, with a possible D match to TRBD1 (6 bases). CDR3 length: 14 residues. V lost 8 bases, J lost 4 bases, and 15 bases lay in between. CDR1 is SNHLY, CDR2 FYNNEI, per germline. The CDR3 here is CASRGGPFNQPQHF. For the CDR3, the DNA is TGTGCCAGCCGGGGGGGGCCGTTTAATCAGCCCCAGCATTTT.

The chain is built from TRBV13 and TRBJ1-1, with a possible D match to TRBD1 (6 bases). Trimming removed 3 bases from V and 3 bases from J, with 29 bases in between. Per the germline V gene, CDR1 is PRHDT and CDR2 is FYEKMQ (reference sequence). CDR3 length: 20 amino acids. DNA of the CDR3: TGTGCCAGCAGCTTGGGGGGGACACCGGAGTACGTTACCTGGGACACTGAAGCTTTCTTT. Translating gives CASSLGGTPEYVTWDTEAFF.

The V gene is TRBV6-5, the J gene TRBJ2-7; D perhaps matches TRBD1 (6 bases). V gave up 2 bases and J gave up 2 bases, with 10 bases separating them. The CDR3 consists of 14 residues. CDR1 and CDR2 from the germline V gene are MNHEY and SVGAGI. In DNA form, the CDR3 reads TGTGCCAGCAGTTACGCCAGGGGACCCTACGAGCAGTACTTC. Its translation: CASSYARGPYEQYF.

V is TRBV19 and J is TRBJ2-1; D gene ambiguous. V was clipped by 3 bases and J by 3 bases, with 9 bases between them. The CDR3 is 14 residues long. Germline assignment: CDR1 LNHDA and CDR2 SQIVND (reference sequence). As DNA, the CDR3 is TGTGCCAGTAGTATCTTGACGGGCTACAATGAGCAGTTCTTC. It codes for CASSILTGYNEQFF.

The rearrangement joins TRBV6-5 to TRBJ2-7; TRBD1 matches at 9 bases. Trimming removed 6 bases from V and 4 bases from J; junction bases left unmatched: 4. Germline loops: CDR1 MNHEY, CDR2 SVGAGI. The length of the CDR3 is 13 residues. CDR3 sequence (DNA): TGTGCCAGCAGACCGACAGGGGGGTACGAGCAGTACTTC. It codes for CASRPTGGYEQYF.

The chain carries TRBV11-2 and TRBJ2-3, with 9 positions matching TRBD2. The CDR3 runs 15 residues. In germline, CDR1 is SGHAT, CDR2 FQNNGV. The V gene end was trimmed by 6 bases and the J gene end by 9 bases; junction bases not matched to a gene: 13. CDR3 DNA sequence: TGTGCCAGCAGGCGACTAGCGGAGAAGGAAGGGACGCAGTATTTT. It codes for CASRRLAEKEGTQYF.

V is TRBV30 and J is TRBJ1-3; 8 bases match TRBD1. Trimming took 5 bases from V and 2 from J; bases not matched to a gene: 8. The CDR3 is made up of 15 amino acids. Germline CDR1 GTSNPN, CDR2 SVGIG (reference sequence). CDR3 in DNA: TGTGCCTGGGGCCGAGACAGGGGAACTGGAAACACCATATATTTT. Protein: CAWGRDRGTGNTIYF.

This sequence joins TRBV6-4 and TRBJ1-2, with D uncertain. With 0 bases removed from V and 6 bases from J, the gap between germline ends came to 17 bases. This CDR3 is 16 amino acids long. Looked up from germline, CDR1 is MRHNA and CDR2 is SNTAGT. The CDR3 protein is CASSDSVGRGFHGYTF. For the CDR3, the DNA is TGTGCCAGCAGTGACTCGGTGGGAAGAGGGTTCCATGGCTACACCTTC.

The chain combines TRBV10-3 with TRBJ1-1, with 7 nucleotides matching TRBD1. The CDR3 runs to 17 residues. V lost 2 bases and J lost 3; bases outside the gene matches: 12. Looked up from germline, CDR1 is ENHRY and CDR2 is SYGVKD. CDR3 in DNA: TGTGCCATCAGTGAGCCAATGACAGGGAGGACGGACACTGAAGCTTTCTTT. The encoded protein is CAISEPMTGRTDTEAFF.

This chain uses TRBV28 with TRBJ2-3, with 7 bases aligning to TRBD2. CDR3 size: 14 residues. Per germline, CDR1 MDHEN and CDR2 SYDVKM. The ends lost 6 bases at V and 4 bases at J; junction bases unmatched: 7. The CDR3 DNA reads TGTGCCAGCAGATCGAGACTAGCACCAGATACGCAGTATTTT. This encodes CASRSRLAPDTQYF.

This chain connects TRBV6-5 to TRBJ1-5, with a tentative D call TRBD1 (6 bases). The V end was cut by 7 bases, the J end by 7 bases, with 17 bases between. This CDR3 contains 14 residues. Germline V gene lookup returns CDR1 MNHEY and CDR2 SVGAGI. In nucleotides, the CDR3 is TGTGCCAGCATCACCCGGCGGGGGGCGCAGCCCCAGCATTTT. It yields the protein CASITRRGAQPQHF.

The chain employs TRBV25-1 and TRBJ2-7, with no clear D. The CDR3 loop spans 15 amino acids. Germline lookup yields CDR1 MGHDK and CDR2 SYGVNS. V shed 7 bases and J shed 4 bases, with 20 bases lying between them. The CDR3 region has the DNA TGTGCCAGCACTCTAAGTGGCGGCACCCTTTACGAGCAGTACTTC. Protein sequence: CASTLSGGTLYEQYF.

The gene calls are TRBV7-8 and TRBJ2-6; tentative D call: TRBD2 (7 bases). Per germline, CDR1 SGHVS and CDR2 FQNEAQ. Between the trimmed V and J ends, which lost 5 bases and 4 bases, there was a span of 15 bases. CDR3 length equals 16 residues. In DNA form, the CDR3 reads TGTGCCAGCAGCCAAGAGGGGGGGCCAGGGGCCAACGTCCTGACTTTC. Its protein is CASSQEGGPGANVLTF.

This rearrangement joins TRBV5-1 to TRBJ2-5; 13 nucleotides line up with TRBD2. Trimming took 4 bases from V and 3 from J; bases not matched to a gene: 3. The CDR3 loop spans 15 amino acids. From germline, CDR1 is SGHRS and CDR2 YFSETQ. CDR3 in DNA: TGCGCCAGCAGCCATGGGACTAGCGGGAAAGAGACCCAGTACTTC. Its protein product is CASSHGTSGKETQYF.

V gene TRBV20-1 combines with J gene TRBJ1-2; D is perhaps TRBD1 (5 bases). V lost 3 bases, J lost 4 bases, and 6 bases lay in between. This CDR3 contains 11 residues. Germline values: CDR1 DFQATT, CDR2 SNEGSKA (reference sequence). The CDR3 spells CSASGGYGYTF. The CDR3 DNA sequence: TGCAGTGCTAGCGGGGGCTATGGCTACACCTTC.